This T cell receptor beta chain is drawn from a study of OX40 agonist ivuxolimab in advanced cancers. This CDR3 spans 15 amino acids. Germline CDR1 and CDR2: MNHNS and SASEGT. V dropped 4 bases and J dropped 2 bases, with 14 bases sitting between them. The table came from immunoSEQ multiplex PCR; TCRdb's copy has only in-frame clones and leaves some out. The sample lists tens of thousands of clones, less than 85% seen once, with approximately 1.8% in the top ten. The chain couples TRBV6-1 to TRBJ2-5, with D perhaps matching TRBD1 or TRBD2 (6 bases each). The material was CD4+ or CD8+ T cells sorted from blood, obtained in a trial of the OX40 agonist ivuxolimab. This sequence was found in an adult with an advanced solid tumor such as melanoma, head and neck, liver or kidney cancer. CDR3 in amino acids: CASSGSRGVQETQYF. The CDR3 nucleotides read TGTGCCAGCAGTGGATCTAGGGGGGTGCAAGAGACCCAGTACTTC.